The 26 T cell receptor beta chains below come from one sample, sequenced in a study of CD8+CD57+ T cells in acquired aplastic anemia (dated by TCRdb to 2017 to 2018). Data came from an Illumina HiSeq 2000. Genomic DNA was used as template for profiling of TCR beta VDJ combinations and CDR3 sequences. Starting from the raw public reads, TCRdb applied fastp trimming at Q25, assembled clones with MiXCR and retained in-frame beta chains. All rows with the same CDR3 protein become a single entry with the most common DNA and genes. In all, the sample holds a few hundred thousand distinct CDR3 sequences, and around 30% of those were seen once. Approximately 0.82% of the sample belongs to the ten largest clones. The patients picked for sequencing were ones in whom flow cytometry had shown an expansion of CD8+CD57+ cells. Sequencing was done on a sample of sorted CD4+, CD8+, or CD8+CD57+ T cells (not recorded which) from PBMCs. These receptors were taken from a human donor with aplastic anemia.

Concerning this clonotype itself: This clone may be a read error of a much larger clone one base away. The CDR3 region has the DNA TGTGCCAGCAGCCCGACTAGCGAAGGCTCCTACGAGCAGTACTTC. The encoded protein is CASSPTSEGSYEQYF. This chain links TRBV7-3 with TRBJ2-7, with 8 bases aligning to TRBD2. After removal of 5 bases from V and 0 bases from J, the junction contained 6 bases not matched to a gene. In germline, CDR1 is SGHTA, CDR2 FQGTGA. The CDR3 runs to 15 residues.

The CDR3 DNA follows: TGTGCCAGCGGACTAACTAGCGGGAGAAGGGATGAGCAGTTCTTC. This translates into CASGLTSGRRDEQFF. The chain links TRBV19 to TRBJ2-1; 11 bases are a match to TRBD2. CDR1 LNHDA and CDR2 SQIVND come from the germline V gene (reference sequence). CDR3 size: 15 residues. V shed 9 bases, J shed 8 bases, and the junction held 12 bases outside the gene matches.

The chain joins TRBV7-2 to TRBJ1-1; a possible D gene is TRBD1 (5 bases). The V end was cut by 6 bases, the J end by 1 base, with 12 bases between. CDR1 and CDR2 (germline): SGHTA, FQGNSA. The CDR3 length is 14 residues. The CDR3 DNA reads TGTGCCAGCAGTTACCGGGGCAAGAACACTGAAGCTTTCTTT. Its protein product is CASSYRGKNTEAFF. The variable domain in full, with the rest retrieved from reference TRBV7-2 and TRBJ1-1, is GAGVSQSPSNKVTEKGKDVELRCDPISGHTALYWYRQSLGQGLEFLIYFQGNSAPDKSGLPSDRFSAERTGGSVSTLTIQRTQQEDSAVYLCASSYRGKNTEAFFGQGTRLTVV.

In its sample, this clonotype was seen a few times. The chain has TRBV5-4 and TRBJ2-7; 8 bases agree with TRBD2. CDR1 is SGHNT, CDR2 YYREEE, per germline (reference sequence). The CDR3 is made up of 15 amino acids. Losses at the gene ends were 0 bases for V and 6 bases for J; bases not matched to a gene: 8. The CDR3 is CASSLEPSGSAEQYF. DNA for the CDR3: TGTGCCAGCAGCTTGGAACCCAGCGGGAGTGCCGAGCAGTACTTC.

This chain connects TRBV2 to TRBJ1-3, with TRBD1 matching over 7 bases. Germline CDR1 is SNHLY and CDR2 is FYNNEI. This CDR3 is 14 amino acids long. The J segment lost 8 bases and the V segment lost 6 bases, leaving 10 bases of the junction unmatched. The CDR3 coding sequence is TGTGCCAGCAGCCAAGGGACAGATTCGTACACCATATATTTT. Translation gives CASSQGTDSYTIYF.

The chain is built from TRBV14 and TRBJ2-1; tentative D call: TRBD1 (10 bases). Germline CDR1 is SGHDN and CDR2 is FVKESK. Between the trimmed V and J ends, which lost 3 bases and 3 bases, there was a span of 24 bases. This CDR3 contains 19 residues. The CDR3 sequence is CASSHLGQGTSRSYNEQFF. The CDR3 coding sequence is TGTGCCAGCAGCCATCTGGGACAGGGGACTAGCCGGAGCTACAATGAGCAGTTCTTC.

The chain uses TRBV27 and TRBJ1-5, with unresolved D. There are 14 residues in the CDR3. V was shortened by 2 bases and J by 6 bases, with 11 bases between the two germline ends. The germline V gene encodes CDR1 MNHEY and CDR2 SMNVEV (reference sequence). The CDR3, as DNA: TGTGCCAGCAGTTTACGGCCACTAGGTCAGCCCCAGCATTTT. Its protein is CASSLRPLGQPQHF.

There are many counts of this clonotype. This sequence joins TRBV11-1 and TRBJ2-7; TRBD1 might be the D (6 bases). This CDR3 is 16 amino acids long. The ends were cut back, 5 bases at V and 1 base at J, with 18 bases in the middle. Per the germline V gene, CDR1 is SGHAT and CDR2 is FQDESV (reference sequence). The CDR3: CASSPSKGGESYEQYF. The CDR3 DNA follows: TGTGCCAGCAGCCCATCCAAAGGGGGAGAGTCCTACGAGCAGTACTTC.

The chain joins TRBV12-3 or TRBV12-4 to TRBJ1-3, with no clear D. The CDR3 spans 18 residues. The V and J ends lost 9 bases and 0 bases respectively, with 24 bases between them. CDR3 DNA: TGTGCCAGTACCCCGGGCAGGACCCCCCTGTACTCTGGAAACACCATATATTTT. Residues: CASTPGRTPLYSGNTIYF.

In this sample, this clonotype turned up many times. The chain links TRBV20-1 to TRBJ1-2; 7 nucleotides match TRBD1. CDR3 size: 14 residues. J gave up 5 bases and V 2 bases, and 8 bases lay outside the gene matches. From germline, CDR1 is DFQATT and CDR2 SNEGSKA (reference sequence). The CDR3 DNA sequence: TGCAGTGCTAGACCCCACCGGGACAGTTATGGCTACACCTTC. It encodes CSARPHRDSYGYTF.

The chain has TRBV12-3 or TRBV12-4 and TRBJ1-3, with D uncertain. The CDR3 consists of 18 residues. Trimming stripped 5 bases from V and 1 base from J, with 21 bases between. The CDR3 here is CASSPVPILSDSGNTIYF. CDR3 DNA: TGTGCCAGCAGTCCCGTGCCTATTCTCTCTGATTCTGGAAACACCATATATTTT.

The J gene is TRBJ2-5, the V gene TRBV7-8, with 7 bases that match TRBD1. CDR3 length equals 15 residues. Unmatched junction bases numbered 8, after V lost 5 bases and J lost 2 bases. Germline V CDR1 and CDR2: SGHVS, FQNEAQ. In DNA, the CDR3 is TGTGCCAGCAGCCGAACCCCGGGACAGCAAGAGACCCAGTACTTC. Translated, it gives CASSRTPGQQETQYF.

The chain uses TRBV28 and TRBJ1-1, with 10 bases matching TRBD1. J was trimmed by 4 bases and V by 4 bases; bases with no gene match: 9. The CDR3 covers 16 residues. CDR1 and CDR2 from the germline V gene are MDHEN and SYDVKM. In DNA, the CDR3 is TGTGCCAGCAGTTATCCGGGACAGGGGTGGAGCACTGAAGCTTTCTTT. Residues: CASSYPGQGWSTEAFF.

The chain couples TRBV12-3 or TRBV12-4 to TRBJ2-7; D is ambiguous. V was pared by 6 bases and J by 2 bases, with 17 bases between. The CDR3 consists of 15 residues. The CDR3 loop reads CASSLPVKIPYEQYF. DNA of the CDR3: TGTGCCAGCAGCCTCCCCGTGAAGATCCCCTACGAGCAGTACTTC.

The CDR3 DNA follows: TGTGCCAGCAGCCTACAGGGGAGGGCCACTGAAGCTTTCTTT. Amino acids: CASSLQGRATEAFF. The V call is TRBV7-3, the J call TRBJ1-1; 7 nucleotides match TRBD1. This CDR3 is built from 14 residues. J gave up 4 bases and V 5 bases, and 7 bases lay outside the gene matches. The germline gives CDR1 SGHTA, CDR2 FQGTGA. Complete variable domain (other parts from reference TRBV7-3 and TRBJ1-1): GAGVSQTPSNKVTEKGKYVELRCDPISGHTALYWYRQSLGQGPEFLIYFQGTGAADDSGLPNDRFFAVRPEGSVSTLKIQRTERGDSAVYLCASSLQGRATEAFFGQGTRLTVV.

This clonotype was observed many times. V gene TRBV20-1 combines with J gene TRBJ1-3; a weak D match, TRBD1 (6 bases). The V end lost 6 bases, the J end lost 7 bases, and 22 bases lay between the germline ends. The CDR3 is 15 amino acids. Per germline, CDR1 DFQATT and CDR2 SNEGSKA (reference sequence). DNA for the CDR3: TGCAGTGCCCCTCCACGACAGGATCAGCTGAACACCATATATTTT. Its translation: CSAPPRQDQLNTIYF.

This clonotype appeared many times. The chain employs TRBV9 and TRBJ2-5; a possible D gene is TRBD1 (6 bases). The CDR3 sequence is 16 residues long. V was shortened by 4 bases and J by 1 base, with 17 bases between the two germline ends. CDR1 and CDR2 (germline): SGDLS, YYNGEE. This CDR3 reads CASSIGQRGGQETQYF. CDR3 nucleotide sequence: TGTGCCAGCAGCATCGGACAGCGTGGAGGCCAAGAGACCCAGTACTTC.

The genes are TRBV15 and TRBJ2-7; perhaps TRBD2 as D (6 bases). The germline gives CDR1 LNHNV, CDR2 YYDKDF (reference sequence). The CDR3 totals 17 residues. Trimming pared 3 bases from V and 0 bases from J, leaving 18 bases between. The chain's CDR3 is CATSSGQERGGSYEQYF. The CDR3 nucleotides are TGTGCCACCAGCAGCGGGCAGGAGAGGGGAGGCTCCTACGAGCAGTACTTC.

This clonotype was seen ten or more times. V is TRBV10-3 and J is TRBJ2-2, with D perhaps TRBD1 or TRBD2 (6 bases each). This CDR3 is 15 amino acids long. The germline gives CDR1 ENHRY, CDR2 SYGVKD. Between the trimmed V and J ends, which lost 8 bases and 3 bases, there was a span of 16 bases. The CDR3 is CAIAKGGPDTGELFF. The CDR3, as DNA: TGTGCCATCGCAAAGGGGGGCCCAGACACCGGGGAGCTGTTTTTT.

The rearrangement links TRBV10-3 to TRBJ2-7, with TRBD1 matching over 8 bases. Trimming took 4 bases from V and 4 from J; bases not matched to a gene: 12. Germline values: CDR1 ENHRY, CDR2 SYGVKD. This CDR3 has 16 residues. The CDR3: CAISGSIQGVGYEQYF. The CDR3 DNA is TGTGCCATCAGTGGGTCCATACAGGGGGTAGGATACGAGCAGTACTTC.

In this sample, this clonotype turned up many times. The chain has TRBV29-1 and TRBJ1-2; D gene uncertain. This CDR3 is built from 11 residues. V lost 7 bases, J lost 2 bases, and 8 bases lay in between. The germline V gene has CDR1 SQVTM and CDR2 ANQGSEA. CDR3 in amino acids: CSGYFNYGYTF. The CDR3 nucleotides read TGCAGCGGGTATTTCAACTATGGCTACACCTTC.

The chain uses TRBV6-2 or TRBV6-3 and TRBJ1-4, with TRBD1 as a possible D gene (6 bases). Germline CDR1 and CDR2: MNHEY and SVGEGT. The CDR3 runs to 12 residues. V lost 5 bases, J lost 15 bases, and 16 bases lay in between. The CDR3 loop reads CASSDHGTKVFF. CDR3 coding DNA: TGTGCCAGCAGTGACCACGGGACAAAGGTGTTTTTT.

Many counts were recorded for this clonotype. V and J are TRBV19 and TRBJ1-2; 7 bases map to TRBD1. Germline V CDR1 and CDR2: LNHDA, SQIVND (reference sequence). V gave up 4 bases and J gave up 14 bases; unmatched junction bases: 16. This CDR3 has 14 amino acids. CDR3 in amino acids: CASSTPGTVIAQTF. In DNA form, the CDR3 reads TGTGCCAGTAGTACTCCCGGGACAGTAATCGCTCAGACCTTC.

This clonotype was found a few times. The chain combines TRBV15 with TRBJ2-2; D unresolved. The CDR3 length is 16 residues. Trimming stripped 1 base from V and 1 base from J, with 10 bases between. CDR1 is LNHNV and CDR2 is YYDKDF in the germline V gene (reference sequence). The CDR3 DNA follows: TGTGCCACCAGCAGAGCATTCACACGGAACACCGGGGAGCTGTTTTTT. Amino acid sequence: CATSRAFTRNTGELFF. Drawing the rest from reference TRBV15 and TRBJ2-2, the complete variable domain is DAMVIQNPRYQVTQFGKPVTLSCSQTLNHNVMYWYQQKSSQAPKLLFHYYDKDFNNEADTPDNFQSRRPNTSFCFLDIRSPGLGDTAMYLCATSRAFTRNTGELFFGEGSRLTVL.

In DNA form, the CDR3 reads TGTGCCAGCAGTGAAGCGCTTGGTTCTAGAAGCACAGATACGCAGTATTTT. Its translation is CASSEALGSRSTDTQYF. V gene TRBV6-1 combines with J gene TRBJ2-3; no clear D. V was pared by 0 bases and J by 0 bases, with 13 bases between. The CDR3 runs to 17 residues. Germline V lookup: CDR1 MNHNS, CDR2 SASEGT.

CDR3 residues: CASSHVLTSYNEQFF. The CDR3 DNA reads TGTGCCAGCAGCCACGTTCTTACCTCCTACAATGAGCAGTTCTTC. This chain joins TRBV14 and TRBJ2-1; D unclear. The CDR3 extends over 15 amino acids. The germline CDR1 and CDR2 sequences are SGHDN and FVKESK. V gave up 3 bases and J gave up 0 bases, with 9 bases separating them.